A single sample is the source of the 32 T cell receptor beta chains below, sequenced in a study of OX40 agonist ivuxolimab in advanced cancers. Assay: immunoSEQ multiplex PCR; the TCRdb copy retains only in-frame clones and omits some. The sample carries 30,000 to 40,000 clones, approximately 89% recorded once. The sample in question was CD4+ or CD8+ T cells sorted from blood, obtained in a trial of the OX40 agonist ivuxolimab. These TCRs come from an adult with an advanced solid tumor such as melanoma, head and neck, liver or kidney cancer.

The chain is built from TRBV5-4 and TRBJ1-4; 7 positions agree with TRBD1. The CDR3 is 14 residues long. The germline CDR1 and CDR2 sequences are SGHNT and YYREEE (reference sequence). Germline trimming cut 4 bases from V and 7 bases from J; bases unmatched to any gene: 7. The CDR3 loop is CASSRQGLGEKLFF. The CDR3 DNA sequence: TGTGCCAGCAGCCGACAGGGCCTGGGTGAAAAACTGTTTTTT.

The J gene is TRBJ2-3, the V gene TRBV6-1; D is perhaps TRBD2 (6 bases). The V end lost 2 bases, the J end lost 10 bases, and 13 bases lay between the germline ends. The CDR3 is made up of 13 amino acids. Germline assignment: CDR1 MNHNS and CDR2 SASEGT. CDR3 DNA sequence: TGTGCCAGCAGTGAACTCCCTAGGGAGGCGCAGTATTTT. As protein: CASSELPREAQYF.

This chain's CDR3 is CASRYRDGEAFF. The CDR3 coding sequence is TGTGCCAGTAGGTACAGGGATGGTGAAGCTTTCTTT. J is TRBJ1-1 and V is TRBV19, with D tentatively TRBD1 (6 bases). Germline CDR1 reads LNHDA; CDR2 reads SQIVND (reference sequence). This CDR3 region has 12 residues. V lost 6 bases, J lost 7 bases, and 12 bases lay in between.

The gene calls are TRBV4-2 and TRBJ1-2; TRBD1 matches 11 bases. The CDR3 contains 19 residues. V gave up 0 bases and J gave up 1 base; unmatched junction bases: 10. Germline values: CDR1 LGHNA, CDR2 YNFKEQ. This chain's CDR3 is CASSQDSPPGTGGNYGYTF. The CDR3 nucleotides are TGTGCCAGCAGCCAAGATTCGCCCCCCGGGACAGGGGGTAACTATGGCTACACCTTC.

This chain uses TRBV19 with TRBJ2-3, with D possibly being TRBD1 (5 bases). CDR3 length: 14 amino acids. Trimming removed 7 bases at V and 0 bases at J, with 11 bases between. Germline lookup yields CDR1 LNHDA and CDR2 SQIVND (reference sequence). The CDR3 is CASTQQASTDTQYF. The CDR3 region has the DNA TGTGCCAGTACCCAACAGGCTAGCACAGATACGCAGTATTTT.

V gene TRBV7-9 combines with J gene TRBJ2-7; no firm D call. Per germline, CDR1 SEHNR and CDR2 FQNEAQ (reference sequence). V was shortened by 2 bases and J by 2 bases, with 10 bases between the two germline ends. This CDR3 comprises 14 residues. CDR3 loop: CASSLLGPPYEQYF. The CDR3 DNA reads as TGTGCCAGCAGCTTACTTGGACCCCCCTACGAGCAGTACTTC. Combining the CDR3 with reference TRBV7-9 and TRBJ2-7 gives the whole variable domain DTGVSQNPRHKITKRGQNVTFRCDPISEHNRLYWYRQTLGQGPEFLTYFQNEAQLEKSRLLSDRFSAERPKGSFSTLEIQRTEQGDSAMYLCASSLLGPPYEQYFGPGTRLTVT.

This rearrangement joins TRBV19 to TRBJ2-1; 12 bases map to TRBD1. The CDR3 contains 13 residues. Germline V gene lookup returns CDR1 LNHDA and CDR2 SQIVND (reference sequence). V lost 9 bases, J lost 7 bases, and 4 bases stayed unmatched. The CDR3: CASRDRGQNEQFF. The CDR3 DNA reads TGTGCCAGCCGGGACAGGGGGCAGAATGAGCAGTTCTTC.

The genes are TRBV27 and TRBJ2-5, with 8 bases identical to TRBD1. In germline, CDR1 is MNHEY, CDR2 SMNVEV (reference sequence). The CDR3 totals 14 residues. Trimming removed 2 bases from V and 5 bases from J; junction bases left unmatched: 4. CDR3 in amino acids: CASSLQGAGETQYF. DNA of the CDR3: TGTGCCAGCAGTTTACAGGGGGCAGGGGAGACCCAGTACTTC.

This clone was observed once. CDR3 DNA sequence: TGCGCCAGCAGCCAAGGGGACAGGGGGCATACAGATACGCAGTATTTT. Encoded protein: CASSQGDRGHTDTQYF. This chain uses TRBV4-1 with TRBJ2-3; 12 bases map to TRBD1. The CDR3 runs to 16 residues. Germline V gene data show CDR1 as MGHRA and CDR2 as YSYEKL. V lost 1 base to trimming and J lost 3 bases; unmatched junction nucleotides: 2.

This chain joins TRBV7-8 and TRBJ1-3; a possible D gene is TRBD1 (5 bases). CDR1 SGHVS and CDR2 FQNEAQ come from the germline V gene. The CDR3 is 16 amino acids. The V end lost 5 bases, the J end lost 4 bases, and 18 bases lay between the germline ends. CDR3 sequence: CASSPGTAAVGNTIYF. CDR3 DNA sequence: TGTGCCAGCAGCCCTGGGACTGCTGCCGTGGGAAACACCATATATTTT.

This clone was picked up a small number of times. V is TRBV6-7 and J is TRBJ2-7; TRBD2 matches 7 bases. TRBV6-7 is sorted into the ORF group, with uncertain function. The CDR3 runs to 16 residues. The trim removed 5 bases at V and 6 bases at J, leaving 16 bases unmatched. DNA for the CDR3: TGTGCCAGCAGTACCTGCGGAGAGGGCGGGAGTCCCGAGCAGTACTTC. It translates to CASSTCGEGGSPEQYF.

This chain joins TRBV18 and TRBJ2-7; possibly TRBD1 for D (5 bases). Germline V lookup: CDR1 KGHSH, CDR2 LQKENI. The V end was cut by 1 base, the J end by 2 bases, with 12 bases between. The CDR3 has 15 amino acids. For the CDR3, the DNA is TGTGCCAGCTCACCACGGGGCGGATCTACCTACGAGCAGTACTTC. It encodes CASSPRGGSTYEQYF.

The CDR3 is CASSKEGLNQPQHF. The CDR3, as DNA: TGTGCCAGCAGCAAAGAGGGATTAAATCAGCCCCAGCATTTT. The V call is TRBV21-1, the J call TRBJ1-5. TRBV21-1 is marked as a pseudogene. The CDR3 runs to 14 residues.

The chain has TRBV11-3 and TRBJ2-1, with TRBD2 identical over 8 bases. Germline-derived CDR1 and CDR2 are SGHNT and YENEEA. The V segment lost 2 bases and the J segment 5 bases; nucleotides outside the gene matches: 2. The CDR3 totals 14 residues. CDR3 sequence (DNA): TGTGCCAGCAGCTTATTCGGGAGGGACAATGAGCAGTTCTTC. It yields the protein CASSLFGRDNEQFF.

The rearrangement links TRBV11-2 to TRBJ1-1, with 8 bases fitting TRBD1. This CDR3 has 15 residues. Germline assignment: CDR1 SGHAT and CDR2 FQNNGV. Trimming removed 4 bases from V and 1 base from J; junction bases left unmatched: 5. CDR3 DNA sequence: TGTGCCAGCAGCTCCCGACAGGGGTGGAACACTGAAGCTTTCTTT. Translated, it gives CASSSRQGWNTEAFF.

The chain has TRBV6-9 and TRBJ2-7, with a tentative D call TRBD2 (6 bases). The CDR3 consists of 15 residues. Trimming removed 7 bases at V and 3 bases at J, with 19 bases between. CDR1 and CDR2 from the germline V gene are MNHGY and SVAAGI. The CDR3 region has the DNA TGTGCCAGCACCCAGTGGGGGACCGGGAGCTACGAGCAGTACTTC. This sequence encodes CASTQWGTGSYEQYF.

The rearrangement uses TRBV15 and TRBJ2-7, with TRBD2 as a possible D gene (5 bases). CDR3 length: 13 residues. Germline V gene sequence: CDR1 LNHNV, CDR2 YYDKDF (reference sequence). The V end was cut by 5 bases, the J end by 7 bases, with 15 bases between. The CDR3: CATSQGWEREQYF. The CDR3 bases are TGTGCCACCAGCCAAGGGTGGGAGAGGGAGCAGTACTTC.

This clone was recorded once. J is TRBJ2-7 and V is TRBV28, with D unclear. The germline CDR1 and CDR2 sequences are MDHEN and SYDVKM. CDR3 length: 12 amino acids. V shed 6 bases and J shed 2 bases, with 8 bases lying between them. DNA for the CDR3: TGTGCCAGCAGAGCTACAACCTACGAGCAGTACTTC. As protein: CASRATTYEQYF.

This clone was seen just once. The CDR3, as DNA: TGTGCCAGCAGTGAATTCGGCACGGATGGCTACACCTTC. Its translation is CASSEFGTDGYTF. The chain joins TRBV25-1 to TRBJ1-2, with D uncertain. V was pared by 1 base and J by 6 bases, with 9 bases between. Per germline, CDR1 MGHDK and CDR2 SYGVNS. CDR3 length equals 13 residues.

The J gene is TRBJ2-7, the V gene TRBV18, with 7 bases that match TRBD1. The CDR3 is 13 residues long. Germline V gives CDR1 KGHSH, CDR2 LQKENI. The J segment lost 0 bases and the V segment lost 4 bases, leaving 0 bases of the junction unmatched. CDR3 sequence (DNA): TGTGCCAGCTCACGGGACAGCTCCTACGAGCAGTACTTC. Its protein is CASSRDSSYEQYF.

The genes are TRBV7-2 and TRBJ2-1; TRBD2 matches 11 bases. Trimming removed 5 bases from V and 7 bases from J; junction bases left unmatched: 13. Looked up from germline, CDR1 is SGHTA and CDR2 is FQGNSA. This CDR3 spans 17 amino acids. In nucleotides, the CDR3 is TGTGCCAGCAGCCAACTAGCCCTGACTAGCGGGAAAAATGAGCAGTTCTTC. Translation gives CASSQLALTSGKNEQFF.

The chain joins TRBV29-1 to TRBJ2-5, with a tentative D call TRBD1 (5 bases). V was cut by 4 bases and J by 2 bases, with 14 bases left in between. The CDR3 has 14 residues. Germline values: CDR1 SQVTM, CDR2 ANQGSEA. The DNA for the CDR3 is TGCAGCGTTGGAACCCAGGGTGGGCAAGAGACCCAGTACTTC. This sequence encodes CSVGTQGGQETQYF.

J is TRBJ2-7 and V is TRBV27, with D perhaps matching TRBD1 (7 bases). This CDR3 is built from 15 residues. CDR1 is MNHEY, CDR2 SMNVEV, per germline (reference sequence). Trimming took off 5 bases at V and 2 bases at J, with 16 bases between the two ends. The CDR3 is CASSRRGTEPYEQYF. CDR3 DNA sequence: TGTGCCAGCAGTCGTCGGGGGACAGAACCCTACGAGCAGTACTTC.

CDR3: CASSYAWARDEKLFF. The CDR3 DNA follows: TGTGCCAGCAGTTACGCATGGGCGCGGGATGAAAAACTGTTTTTT. V usage is TRBV6-5 and J usage is TRBJ1-4; D uncertain. The ends were cut back, 2 bases at V and 6 bases at J, with 13 bases in the middle. This CDR3 has 15 residues. Germline V gene lookup returns CDR1 MNHEY and CDR2 SVGAGI.

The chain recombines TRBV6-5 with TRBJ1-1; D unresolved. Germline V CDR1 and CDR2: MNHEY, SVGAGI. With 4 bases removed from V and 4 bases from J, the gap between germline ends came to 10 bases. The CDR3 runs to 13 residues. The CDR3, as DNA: TGTGCCAGCAGTTTAGTCGCGAGCACTGAAGCTTTCTTT. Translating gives CASSLVASTEAFF.

The CDR3 DNA is TGTGCCAGCAGCTGGGACTTGGTGGGGACCGGGGAGCTGTTTTTT. Amino acids: CASSWDLVGTGELFF. The chain employs TRBV7-2 and TRBJ2-2, with D possibly matching TRBD2 (6 bases). CDR1 is SGHTA and CDR2 is FQGNSA in the germline V gene. Trimming took 4 bases from V and 5 from J, leaving 14 bases between them. This CDR3 is 15 amino acids long.

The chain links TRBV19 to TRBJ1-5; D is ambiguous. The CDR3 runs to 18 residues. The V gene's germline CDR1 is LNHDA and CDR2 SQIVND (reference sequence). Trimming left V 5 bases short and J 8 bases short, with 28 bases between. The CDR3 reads CASSLPPPPDSSGKPQHF. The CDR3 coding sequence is TGTGCCAGTAGTCTACCTCCCCCACCGGATTCAAGCGGGAAGCCCCAGCATTTT.

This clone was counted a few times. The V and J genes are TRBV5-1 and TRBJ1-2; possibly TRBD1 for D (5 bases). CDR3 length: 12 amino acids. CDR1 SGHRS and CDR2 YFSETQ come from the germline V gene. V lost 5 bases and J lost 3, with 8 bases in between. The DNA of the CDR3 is TGCGCCAGCAGAGAGACAGACTATGGCTACACCTTC. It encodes CASRETDYGYTF.

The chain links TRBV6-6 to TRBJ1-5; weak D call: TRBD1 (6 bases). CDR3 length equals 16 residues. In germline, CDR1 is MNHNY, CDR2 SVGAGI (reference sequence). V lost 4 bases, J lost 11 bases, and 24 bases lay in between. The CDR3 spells CASSSKRGGPVLAQHF. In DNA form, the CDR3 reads TGTGCCAGCAGTTCCAAGAGGGGGGGGCCCGTTTTGGCCCAGCATTTT.

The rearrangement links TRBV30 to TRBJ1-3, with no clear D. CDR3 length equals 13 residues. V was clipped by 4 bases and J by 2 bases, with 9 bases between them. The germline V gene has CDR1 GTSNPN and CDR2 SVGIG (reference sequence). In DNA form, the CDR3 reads TGTGCCTGGACCAGGACTCCTGGAAACACCATATATTTT. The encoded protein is CAWTRTPGNTIYF.

CDR3 in DNA: TGTGCCAGTAGTAAAAACACCTTCCCCTATGGCTACACCTTC. It encodes CASSKNTFPYGYTF. This sequence joins TRBV19 and TRBJ1-2; unclear D gene. Looked up from germline, CDR1 is LNHDA and CDR2 is SQIVND (reference sequence). This CDR3 region has 14 residues. V was shortened by 4 bases and J by 4 bases, with 13 bases between the two germline ends.

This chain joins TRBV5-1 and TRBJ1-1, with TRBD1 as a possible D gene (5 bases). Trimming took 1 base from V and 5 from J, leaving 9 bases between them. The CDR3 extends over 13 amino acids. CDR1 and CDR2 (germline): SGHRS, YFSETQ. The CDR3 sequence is CASSLWGPTEAFF. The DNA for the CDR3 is TGCGCCAGCAGCTTGTGGGGCCCGACTGAAGCTTTCTTT.